This T cell receptor beta chain was profiled in a study of OX40 agonist ivuxolimab in advanced cancers. As for the study more broadly: Ivuxolimab, which targeted the costimulatory receptor OX40 (CD134), was an agonistic, fully human IgG2 monoclonal antibody. The paper covers the monotherapy dose-escalation part of the phase I ivuxolimab trial, which included N ≈ 57 patients. A male proportion of almost 85% and a mean age of approximately 55 years, ranging from roughly 20 to 80, were recorded for the dose-escalation cohort. Three dose-escalation patients achieved partial responses, one with hepatocellular carcinoma and two with cutaneous melanoma. Patients were allowed to have had prior anti-PD-1, anti-PD-L1 or anti-CTLA-4 therapy, and 40% of the dose-escalation patients had previously received checkpoint inhibitors. Peripheral TCRbeta sequencing aimed to test whether ivuxolimab altered TCR sequence diversity and caused clonal T-cell expansion. Among the approximately 54 dose-escalation patients, about 20 had hepatocellular carcinoma, 15 or so melanoma, 9 renal cell carcinoma and 9 head and neck cancer. Intravenous ivuxolimab was administered to patients every 2 weeks at six dose levels: 0.01, 0.1, 0.3, 1.5, 3 and 10 mg/kg. Findings and caveats that apply to the study as a whole: Low levels of normalized T-cell clonal expansion were also seen in some patients who did not respond. Antigen specificity was not determined for the clonally expanded peripheral T cells. After ivuxolimab, expanded clones were on average more numerous among CD8+ T cells than among CD4+ T cells. In partial responders in the 0.1-3.0 mg/kg groups, normalized peripheral clonal expansion was found to be among the lowest, especially among CD8+ T cells. At doses of 0.1 to 3.0 mg/kg, clonal expansion of both CD4+ and CD8+ T cells in blood was seen between baseline and week 6.

The trial excluded patients who had a history of autoimmune disease or were on systemic immunosuppression. In every dose cohort, peripheral blood was drawn for TCR sequencing at baseline, cycle 4 day 1, and cycle 7 day 1. The samples were taken from a phase I, first-in-human, multicenter, open-label dose-escalation trial of ivuxolimab. The trial enrolled adults with locally advanced or metastatic head and neck squamous cell, hepatocellular, melanoma or renal cell carcinoma. Before TCR sequencing, CD4+ T cells and CD8+ T cells were sorted from peripheral blood as separate populations. For sequencing of the TCRbeta CDR3 region, genomic DNA was extracted from the sorted cells. The immunoSEQ Assay was used for sequencing of TCRbeta CDR3 regions. The table was pulled from immuneACCESS by TCRdb, which kept in-frame rearrangements only. Such tables lose some clones; where checked, under half of the loss comes from unresolved V genes, and the rest has no known cause. The sample yields tens of thousands of clones; 90% to 95% were counted once. The ten largest account for 0.32% of the sample.

With respect to this clone: It lacks a known antigen. No qualities accompany the bases; no much larger clone lies one base away.

From cysteine to phenylalanine, the CDR3 is 16 amino acids long. This entry keeps only the CDR3 DNA: 48 bases, framed from base 1. The V end gives up 0 bases and the J end 7 bases, leaving 9 bases in the junction not matched to a gene. In the germline V gene, CDR1 corresponds to SGHRS and CDR2 to YFSETQ. The sequence came from an adult with an advanced solid tumor such as melanoma, head and neck, liver or kidney cancer. The source material was CD4+ or CD8+ T cells sorted from blood, sampled in a trial of the OX40 agonist ivuxolimab. This chain is built from TRBV5-1 and TRBJ1-3; TRBD1 agrees with 8 junctional bases. The DNA sequence is as follows: TGCGCCAGCAGCTTGGAGTTCAGGGGGCTTGGGAACACCATATATTTT. It codes for CASSLEFRGLGNTIYF.